These 22 T cell receptor beta chains came from one sample sequenced in a study of shared clonotypes between healthy human individuals. Assay: immunoSEQ multiplex PCR; the TCRdb copy retains only in-frame clones and omits some. The top ten hold about 1.8% of the sample, which has 550,000 to 800,000 clones, around 67% seen once. The sequenced sample consisted of memory CD4+ T cells sorted from blood. Subset reported: CD45RA-negative fraction. The receptors shown here come from a woman under 40 in good health.

In this sample, this clone turned up a few times. Mismatch with germline at one junction end may stem from a read error. The chain uses TRBV2 and TRBJ1-5; maybe TRBD1 (5 bases). The CDR3 runs to 15 residues. CDR1 is SNHLY, CDR2 FYNNEI, per germline. The CDR3 bases are TGTGCCAGCAGCGAAGAAGGGCAGGGCCAATCGCCCCAGCATTTT. Translated: CASSEEGQGQSPQHF. Full variable domain (remainder filled in from reference TRBV2 and TRBJ1-5): EPEVTQTPSHQVTQMGQEVILRCVPISNHLYFYWYRQILGQKVEFLVSFYNNEISEKSEIFDDQFSVERPDGSNFTLKIRSTKLEDSAMYFCASSEEGQGQSPQHFGDGTRLSIL.

V is TRBV2 and J is TRBJ2-3; D gene ambiguous. The germline gives CDR1 SNHLY, CDR2 FYNNEI. The V end was cut by 4 bases, the J end by 6 bases, with 5 bases between. The CDR3 spans 11 residues. In DNA form, the CDR3 reads TGTGCCAGCAGTGCCCCGGATACGCAGTATTTT. Its protein product is CASSAPDTQYF.

The J gene is TRBJ2-1, the V gene TRBV2; the match to TRBD2 covers 8 bases. V was clipped by 1 base and J by 2 bases; unmatched bases: 7. There are 17 residues in the CDR3. Per germline, CDR1 SNHLY and CDR2 FYNNEI. CDR3 loop: CASSEGGTSLTYNEQFF. The DNA of the CDR3 is TGTGCCAGCAGTGAAGGGGGGACTAGTTTGACCTACAATGAGCAGTTCTTC.

The chain employs TRBV5-6 and TRBJ2-5; D gene ambiguous. Germline V gene data show CDR1 as SGHDT and CDR2 as YYEEEE. This CDR3 is 17 amino acids long. Deletions cut 3 bases from V and 1 base from J, with 19 bases between. CDR3 residues: CASSYRVAFGPQETQYF. CDR3 DNA sequence: TGTGCCAGCAGCTATAGGGTGGCTTTCGGCCCCCAAGAGACCCAGTACTTC.

The rearrangement uses TRBV6-1 and TRBJ2-4, with 10 bases that match TRBD2. From germline, CDR1 is MNHNS and CDR2 SASEGT. The CDR3 is made up of 18 amino acids. J lost 6 bases, V lost 3 bases, and 14 bases had no gene match. CDR3 residues: CASSDGIAGGGLRNIQYF. As DNA, the CDR3 is TGTGCCAGCAGTGACGGAATAGCGGGAGGAGGTTTAAGAAACATTCAGTACTTC.

About this clone itself: At the DNA level, this CDR3 is encoded by other sequences in the same sample as well. The J gene is TRBJ2-2, the V gene TRBV6-1, with TRBD1 matching over 8 bases. Trimming took 6 bases from V and 1 from J; bases not matched to a gene: 4. The CDR3 length is 15 residues. Per the germline V gene, CDR1 is MNHNS and CDR2 is SASEGT. For the CDR3, the DNA is TGTGCCAGCAGAACCGGGACAGGGAACACCGGGGAGCTGTTTTTT. This gives the protein CASRTGTGNTGELFF.

The chain joins TRBV7-9 to TRBJ2-3; 8 bases agree with TRBD1. CDR3 size: 13 residues. Trimming at V came to 10 bases and at J to 6 bases, leaving 9 bases not matched to a gene. Germline V gene data show CDR1 as SEHNR and CDR2 as FQNEAQ (reference sequence). DNA for the CDR3: TGTGCCACCGGGACAGGATCACACGATACGCAGTATTTT. It encodes CATGTGSHDTQYF.

The chain uses TRBV7-2 and TRBJ1-3; 8 bases match TRBD1. Per the germline V gene, CDR1 is SGHTA and CDR2 is FQGNSA. V lost 6 bases and J lost 3; bases outside the gene matches: 10. The CDR3 is 16 amino acids. The CDR3 is CASSSTGGVGGNTIYF. The CDR3 DNA is TGTGCCAGCAGTTCAACAGGGGGAGTAGGTGGAAACACCATATATTTT.

This sequence joins TRBV28 and TRBJ2-5, with TRBD2 as a possible D gene (6 bases). CDR1 and CDR2 from the germline V gene are MDHEN and SYDVKM. V gave up 2 bases and J gave up 5 bases, with 18 bases separating them. The CDR3 is 16 amino acids. The DNA for the CDR3 is TGTGCCAGCAGTTTAGGCCCTGAGGGAGGTATGGAGACCCAGTACTTC. Translation gives CASSLGPEGGMETQYF.

The sample holds a few counts of this clone. The chain joins TRBV5-1 to TRBJ1-2; D is unresolved. V was trimmed by 2 bases and J by 2 bases, leaving 19 bases between them. CDR3 length: 17 residues. Germline lookup yields CDR1 SGHRS and CDR2 YFSETQ. The DNA of the CDR3 is TGCGCCAGCAGCTTCCGAGGCGAAACAGACCTAAACTATGGCTACACCTTC. Translated: CASSFRGETDLNYGYTF.

The chain links TRBV7-6 to TRBJ1-1, with D tentatively TRBD1 (6 bases). Deletions cut 2 bases from V and 5 bases from J, with 12 bases between. The germline V gene has CDR1 SGHVS and CDR2 FNYEAQ. The CDR3 is made up of 14 amino acids. CDR3 loop: CASSLQGRETEAFF. CDR3 nucleotides: TGTGCCAGCAGCTTACAGGGGAGGGAGACTGAAGCTTTCTTT.

This chain joins TRBV5-8 and TRBJ1-1; D uncertain. Germline CDR1 and CDR2: SGHTS and YDEGEE. The CDR3 sequence is 12 residues long. The V end lost 1 base, the J end lost 4 bases, and 5 bases lay between the germline ends. In nucleotides, the CDR3 is TGTGCCAGCAGCTTGTATAGCACTGAAGCTTTCTTT. Its translation: CASSLYSTEAFF.

There are a few counts of this clone. The rearrangement links TRBV7-9 to TRBJ1-1; a weak D match, TRBD1 (5 bases). Germline CDR1 is SEHNR and CDR2 is FQNEAQ (reference sequence). The CDR3 length is 15 residues. V was cut by 2 bases and J by 1 base, with 11 bases left in between. This CDR3 reads CASSLWTMENTEAFF. The CDR3 coding sequence is TGTGCCAGCAGCTTATGGACAATGGAGAACACTGAAGCTTTCTTT.

J is TRBJ2-7 and V is TRBV4-1, with TRBD1 matching 10 bases. V lost 2 bases and J lost 2; bases outside the gene matches: 3. CDR1 and CDR2 from the germline V gene are MGHRA and YSYEKL. The CDR3 totals 15 residues. This CDR3 reads CASSQRQGATYEQYF. In DNA, the CDR3 is TGCGCCAGCAGCCAAAGACAGGGGGCAACCTACGAGCAGTACTTC.

This chain uses TRBV5-1 with TRBJ2-5; 13 bases agree with TRBD2. The CDR3 is 16 amino acids. The J segment lost 4 bases and the V segment lost 1 base, leaving 4 bases of the junction unmatched. Germline CDR1 is SGHRS and CDR2 is YFSETQ. The CDR3 nucleotides are TGCGCCAGCAGCTTGACTAGCGGGAGGGTAGGAGAGACCCAGTACTTC. Encoded protein: CASSLTSGRVGETQYF. The whole variable domain, remainder taken from reference TRBV5-1 and TRBJ2-5, is KAGVTQTPRYLIKTRGQQVTLSCSPISGHRSVSWYQQTPGQGLQFLFEYFSETQRNKGNFPGRFSGRQFSNSRSEMNVSTLELGDSALYLCASSLTSGRVGETQYFGPGTRLLVL.

The V and J genes are TRBV6-6 and TRBJ1-4; no clear D gene. CDR1 is MNHNY and CDR2 is SVGAGI in the germline V gene (reference sequence). The CDR3 length is 14 residues. V shed 0 bases and J shed 6 bases, with 8 bases lying between them. This chain's CDR3 is CASSYSSLYEKLFF. DNA for the CDR3: TGTGCCAGCAGTTACTCGAGTCTCTATGAAAAACTGTTTTTT.

Concerning this clone: Additional DNA sequences in this sample encode the identical CDR3. The rearrangement links TRBV9 to TRBJ2-1; D is perhaps TRBD2 (5 bases). CDR3 size: 15 residues. From germline, CDR1 is SGDLS and CDR2 YYNGEE. The V end lost 0 bases, the J end lost 3 bases, and 10 bases lay between the germline ends. In DNA form, the CDR3 reads TGTGCCAGCAGCGTAGTGGCGGGCAGCTACAATGAGCAGTTCTTC. It is translated as CASSVVAGSYNEQFF. The complete variable domain, with remaining parts taken from reference TRBV9 and TRBJ2-1, reads DSGVTQTPKHLITATGQRVTLRCSPRSGDLSVYWYQQSLDQGLQFLIQYYNGEERAKGNILERFSAQQFPDLHSELNLSSLELGDSALYFCASSVVAGSYNEQFFGPGTRLTVL.

Turning to this clone: The sample carries other DNA sequences with the same CDR3. The V and J genes are TRBV5-1 and TRBJ2-7; TRBD2 matches at 13 bases. The CDR3 contains 14 residues. With V trimmed by 2 bases and J by 5 bases, 1 base remained unmatched. Germline V gives CDR1 SGHRS, CDR2 YFSETQ. CDR3 amino acids: CASSFGTSGNEQYF. The CDR3 DNA follows: TGCGCCAGCAGCTTCGGGACTAGCGGGAACGAGCAGTACTTC.

About this clone itself: Other nucleotide sequences from this sample produce the same CDR3. This chain uses TRBV5-1 with TRBJ2-7; TRBD1 matches at 10 bases. The CDR3 sequence is 13 residues long. From germline, CDR1 is SGHRS and CDR2 YFSETQ. Losses at the gene ends were 3 bases for V and 4 bases for J; bases not matched to a gene: 1. In DNA form, the CDR3 reads TGCGCCAGCAGCTCGGGACAGGGGTACGAGCAGTACTTC. It codes for CASSSGQGYEQYF.

The J gene is TRBJ2-7, the V gene TRBV6-1; the match to TRBD2 covers 10 bases. This CDR3 contains 14 residues. CDR1 is MNHNS and CDR2 is SASEGT in the germline V gene. The V gene end was trimmed by 7 bases and the J gene end by 0 bases; junction bases not matched to a gene: 3. The CDR3 bases are TGTGCCAGCACCGGGACTAGCGACTCCTACGAGCAGTACTTC. This codes for CASTGTSDSYEQYF.

The chain uses TRBV19 and TRBJ2-3; 10 bases match TRBD2. The CDR3 spans 13 residues. Germline V gene sequence: CDR1 LNHDA, CDR2 SQIVND (reference sequence). J lost 8 bases, V lost 8 bases, and 7 bases had no gene match. The CDR3 spells CASAGTSVSTQYF. CDR3 coding DNA: TGTGCCAGTGCCGGGACTAGCGTAAGTACGCAGTATTTT.

The chain links TRBV18 to TRBJ2-1; maybe TRBD2 (6 bases). From germline, CDR1 is KGHSH and CDR2 LQKENI. The CDR3 is 16 amino acids. V dropped 2 bases and J dropped 7 bases, with 18 bases sitting between them. The CDR3 nucleotides read TGTGCCAGCTCACCAGGGGGAGTGAATAGCGGTAATGAGCAGTTCTTC. It codes for CASSPGGVNSGNEQFF. The complete variable domain, with remaining parts taken from reference TRBV18 and TRBJ2-1, reads NAGVMQNPRHLVRRRGQEARLRCSPMKGHSHVYWYRQLPEEGLKFMVYLQKENIIDESGMPKERFSAEFPKEGPSILRIQQVVRGDSAAYFCASSPGGVNSGNEQFFGPGTRLTVL.